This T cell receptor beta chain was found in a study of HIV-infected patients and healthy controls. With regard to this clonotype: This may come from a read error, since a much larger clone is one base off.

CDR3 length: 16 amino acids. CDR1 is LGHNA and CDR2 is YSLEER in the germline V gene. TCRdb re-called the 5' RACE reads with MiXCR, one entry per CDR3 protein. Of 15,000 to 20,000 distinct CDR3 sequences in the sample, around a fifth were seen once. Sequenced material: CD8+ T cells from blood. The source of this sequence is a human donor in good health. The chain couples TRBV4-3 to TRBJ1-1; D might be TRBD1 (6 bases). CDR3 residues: CDSSQDRTGGWTEAFF. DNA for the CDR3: TGCGACAGCAGCCAAGACAGGACGGGGGGCTGGACTGAAGCTTTCTTT.